This TCR beta chain was recovered during a study of blood T cell repertoires in COVID-19. Losses at the gene ends were 3 bases for V and 0 bases for J; bases not matched to a gene: 11. In germline, CDR1 is GTSNPN, CDR2 SVGIG (reference sequence). The CDR3 totals 18 residues. The sample holds one count of this clone. Clones were read by immunoSEQ multiplex PCR, and TCRdb kept only the in-frame ones, dropping some. In the table there are over 150,000 clones, around 82% of which are singletons. The sequencing sample was made of peripheral blood. This rearrangement joins TRBV30 to TRBJ2-1, with 10 bases identical to TRBD2. The sequence was collected from a man between 70 and 80 years old with active or convalescent COVID-19. CDR3 sequence reads: CAWRARGASGSSYNEQFF. DNA for the CDR3: TGTGCCTGGAGAGCACGAGGGGCTAGCGGGAGCTCCTACAATGAGCAGTTCTTC.